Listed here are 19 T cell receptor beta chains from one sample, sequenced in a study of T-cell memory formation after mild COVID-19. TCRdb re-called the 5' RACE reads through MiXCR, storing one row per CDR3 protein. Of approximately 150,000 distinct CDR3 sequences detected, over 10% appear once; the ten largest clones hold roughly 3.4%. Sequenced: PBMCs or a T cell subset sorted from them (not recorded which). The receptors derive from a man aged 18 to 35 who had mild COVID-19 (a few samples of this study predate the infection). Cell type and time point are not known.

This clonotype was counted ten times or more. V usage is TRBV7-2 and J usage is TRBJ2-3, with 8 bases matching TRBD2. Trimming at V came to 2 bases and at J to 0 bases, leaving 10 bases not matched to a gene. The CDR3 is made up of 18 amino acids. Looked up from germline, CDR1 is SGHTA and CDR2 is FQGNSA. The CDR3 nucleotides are TGTGCCAGCAGCTTACCCTCCGGCGGGGGGCGCAGCACAGATACGCAGTATTTT. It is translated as CASSLPSGGGRSTDTQYF.

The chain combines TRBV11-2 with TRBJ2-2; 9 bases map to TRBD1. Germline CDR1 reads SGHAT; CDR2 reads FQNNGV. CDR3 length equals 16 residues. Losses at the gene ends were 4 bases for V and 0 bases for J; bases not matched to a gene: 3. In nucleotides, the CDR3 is TGTGCCAGCAGCTCTTACAGGGGGCCGAACACCGGGGAGCTGTTTTTT. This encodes CASSSYRGPNTGELFF.

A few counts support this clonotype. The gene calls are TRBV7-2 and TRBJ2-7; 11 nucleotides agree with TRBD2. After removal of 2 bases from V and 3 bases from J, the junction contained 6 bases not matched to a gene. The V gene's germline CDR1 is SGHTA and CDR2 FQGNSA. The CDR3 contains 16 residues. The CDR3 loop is CASSLLAGGPGYEQYF. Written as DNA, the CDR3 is TGTGCCAGCAGCTTACTAGCGGGGGGCCCTGGCTACGAGCAGTACTTC.

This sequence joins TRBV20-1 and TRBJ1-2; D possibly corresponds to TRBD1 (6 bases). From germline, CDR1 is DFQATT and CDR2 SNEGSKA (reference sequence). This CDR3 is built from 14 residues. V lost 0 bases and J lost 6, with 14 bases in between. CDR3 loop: CSARDTGQSDGYTF. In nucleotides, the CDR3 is TGCAGTGCTAGAGATACAGGGCAAAGTGATGGCTACACCTTC.

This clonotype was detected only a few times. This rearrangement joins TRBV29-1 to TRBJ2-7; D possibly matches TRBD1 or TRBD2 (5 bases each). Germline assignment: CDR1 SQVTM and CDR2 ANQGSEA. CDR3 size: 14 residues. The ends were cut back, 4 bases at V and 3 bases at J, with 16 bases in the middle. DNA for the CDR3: TGCAGCGTTGCCATGGGGCCCGGGAACTACGAGCAGTACGTC. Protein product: CSVAMGPGNYEQYV.

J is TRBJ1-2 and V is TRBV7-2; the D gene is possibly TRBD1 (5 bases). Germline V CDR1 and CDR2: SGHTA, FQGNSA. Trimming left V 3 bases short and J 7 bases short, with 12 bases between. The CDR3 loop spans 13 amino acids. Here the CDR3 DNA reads TGTGCCAGCAGCTTTGGGGGACCCTTTGGCTACACCTTC. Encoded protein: CASSFGGPFGYTF.

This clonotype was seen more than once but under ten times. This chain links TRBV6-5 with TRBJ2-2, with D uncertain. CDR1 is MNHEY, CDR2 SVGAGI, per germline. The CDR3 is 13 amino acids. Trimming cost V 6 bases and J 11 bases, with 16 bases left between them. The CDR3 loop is CASRDADNLELFF. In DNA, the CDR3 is TGTGCCAGCAGGGACGCAGATAATCTAGAGCTGTTTTTT.

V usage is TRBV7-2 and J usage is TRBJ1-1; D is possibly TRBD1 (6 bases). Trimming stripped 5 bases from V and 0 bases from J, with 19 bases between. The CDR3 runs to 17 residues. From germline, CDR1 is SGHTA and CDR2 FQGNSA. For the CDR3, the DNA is TGTGCCAGCAGCCTCTGGACAGCTAGAAGATTGAACACTGAAGCTTTCTTT. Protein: CASSLWTARRLNTEAFF.

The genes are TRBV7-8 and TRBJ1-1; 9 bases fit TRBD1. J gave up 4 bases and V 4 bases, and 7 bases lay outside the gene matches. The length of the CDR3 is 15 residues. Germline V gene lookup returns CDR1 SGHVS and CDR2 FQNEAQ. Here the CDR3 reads CASSYQGQGGTEAFF. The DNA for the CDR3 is TGTGCCAGCAGCTACCAGGGACAGGGTGGCACTGAAGCTTTCTTT.

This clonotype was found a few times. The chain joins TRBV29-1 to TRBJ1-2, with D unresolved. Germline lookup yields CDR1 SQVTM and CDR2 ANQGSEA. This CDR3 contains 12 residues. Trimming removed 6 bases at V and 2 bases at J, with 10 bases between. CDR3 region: CSVRAGNYGYTF. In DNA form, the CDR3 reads TGCAGCGTGAGGGCGGGAAACTATGGCTACACCTTC.

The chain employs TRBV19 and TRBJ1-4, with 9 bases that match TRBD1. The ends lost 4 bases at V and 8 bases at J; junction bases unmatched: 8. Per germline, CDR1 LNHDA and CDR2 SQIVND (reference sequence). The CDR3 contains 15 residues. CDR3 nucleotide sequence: TGTGCCAGTAGTAATCGGGACAGGGTACGAGAAAAACTGTTTTTT. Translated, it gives CASSNRDRVREKLFF. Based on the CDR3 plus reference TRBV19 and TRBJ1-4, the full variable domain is DGGITQSPKYLFRKEGQNVTLSCEQNLNHDAMYWYRQDPGQGLRLIYYSQIVNDFQKGDIAEGYSVSREKKESFPLTVTSAQKNPTAFYLCASSNRDRVREKLFFGSGTQLSVL.

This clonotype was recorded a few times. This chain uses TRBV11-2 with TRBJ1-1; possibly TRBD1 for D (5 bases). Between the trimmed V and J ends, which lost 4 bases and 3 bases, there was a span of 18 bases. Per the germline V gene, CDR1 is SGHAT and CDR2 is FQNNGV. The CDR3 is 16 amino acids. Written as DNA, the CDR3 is TGTGCCAGCAGCTCCGACCCAGGGCAGGGTGACACTGAAGCTTTCTTT. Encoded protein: CASSSDPGQGDTEAFF.

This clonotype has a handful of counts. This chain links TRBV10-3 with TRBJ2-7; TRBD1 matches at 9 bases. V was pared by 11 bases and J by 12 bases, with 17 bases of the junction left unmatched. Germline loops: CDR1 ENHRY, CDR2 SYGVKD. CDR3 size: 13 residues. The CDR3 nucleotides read TGTGCCGTTGGTGGTCGGGACAGGGAGATGTGGTACGTC. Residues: CAVGGRDREMWYV.

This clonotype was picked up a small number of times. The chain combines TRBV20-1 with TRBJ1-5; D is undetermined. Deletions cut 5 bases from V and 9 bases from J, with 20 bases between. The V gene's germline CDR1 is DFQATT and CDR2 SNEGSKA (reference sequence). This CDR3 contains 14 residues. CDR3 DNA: TGCAGTGCTGCGACCCTGGGCCCACGGGGGCCCCAGCATTTT. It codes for CSAATLGPRGPQHF.

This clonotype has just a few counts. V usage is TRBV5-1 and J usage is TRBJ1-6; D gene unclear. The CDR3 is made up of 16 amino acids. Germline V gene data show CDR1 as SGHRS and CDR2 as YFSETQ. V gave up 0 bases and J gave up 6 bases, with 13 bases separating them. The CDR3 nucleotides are TGCGCCAGCAGCTTGGACCCGGGATCGGCTAATTCACCCCTCCACTTT. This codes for CASSLDPGSANSPLHF.

DNA of the CDR3: TGTGCCAGCAGCTTCCGGGACTCGCAAGAGACCCAGTACTTC. Translating it yields CASSFRDSQETQYF. This rearrangement joins TRBV5-4 to TRBJ2-5, with D maybe TRBD2 (6 bases). V was pared by 2 bases and J by 2 bases, with 10 bases between. Germline assignment: CDR1 SGHNT and CDR2 YYREEE (reference sequence). This CDR3 is built from 14 residues.

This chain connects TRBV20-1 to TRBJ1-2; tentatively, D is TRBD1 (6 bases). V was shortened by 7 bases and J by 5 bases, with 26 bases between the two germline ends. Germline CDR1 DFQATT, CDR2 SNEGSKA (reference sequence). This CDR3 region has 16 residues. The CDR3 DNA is TGCAGTGTTGCAGGGGCAGCGGACGTTATGGGTTATGGCTACACCTTC. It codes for CSVAGAADVMGYGYTF.

The CDR3 is CASSRDGVGPQHF. CDR3 in DNA: TGTGCCAGCAGCCGGGACGGGGTAGGGCCCCAGCATTTT. This chain joins TRBV5-4 and TRBJ1-5, with D perhaps matching TRBD1 (5 bases). Germline assignment: CDR1 SGHNT and CDR2 YYREEE (reference sequence). There are 13 residues in the CDR3. The V end was cut by 4 bases, the J end by 9 bases, with 14 bases between.

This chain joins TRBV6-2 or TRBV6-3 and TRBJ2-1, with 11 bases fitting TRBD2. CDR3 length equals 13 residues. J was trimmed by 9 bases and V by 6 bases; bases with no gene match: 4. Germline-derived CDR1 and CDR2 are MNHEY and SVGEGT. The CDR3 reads CASSTSGGGEQFF. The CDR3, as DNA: TGTGCCAGCAGCACTAGCGGGGGCGGTGAGCAGTTCTTC.